These 20 T cell receptor beta chains share one sample of origin, sequenced in a study of CD8+ T cells in alopecia areata (dated by TCRdb to the late 2010s). Library creation used the immunoSEQ multiplex PCR assay. To provide template for TCR sequencing, every sample had RNA extracted and reverse transcribed into cDNA. As stored in TCRdb, this immuneACCESS dataset retains in-frame rearrangements with V and J assigned. A fraction of the clones does not appear; measured against another copy, unresolved V genes explain less than half of the discrepancy, and the remainder lacks a known reason. The sample yields some 200,000 clones; approximately 56% were counted once. Approximately 3.5% of the sample is in the top ten clones. The sample's time point, from its label and the paper: roughly 27 days on oral tofacitinib. The treatment or condition label corresponds to: oral pan-JAK inhibitor, 5-10 mg twice daily.

Sequenced material: CD4+ T cells sorted from blood, taken at week 4, from a patient treated with tofacitinib. These receptors were obtained from a human donor with alopecia areata.

This chain joins TRBV2 and TRBJ1-1, with D hard to call. The CDR3 extends over 13 amino acids. V was pared by 4 bases and J by 2 bases, with 8 bases between. Germline CDR1 SNHLY, CDR2 FYNNEI. CDR3 region: CASSGPPNTEAFF. The CDR3 coding sequence is TGTGCCAGCAGTGGACCTCCTAACACTGAAGCTTTCTTT.

The count of this clone is one. This rearrangement joins TRBV9 to TRBJ1-2, with D possibly being TRBD1 (5 bases). The CDR3 is 14 residues long. Per germline, CDR1 SGDLS and CDR2 YYNGEE. The ends were cut back, 2 bases at V and 8 bases at J, with 16 bases in the middle. The CDR3 sequence: CASSVSGLHGGYTF. The CDR3 nucleotides are TGTGCCAGCAGCGTTTCGGGGCTCCACGGGGGCTACACCTTC.

This chain links TRBV18 with TRBJ2-4, with 8 bases aligning to TRBD1. V dropped 3 bases and J dropped 0; count of bases not matched to a gene: 7. The CDR3 consists of 17 residues. From germline, CDR1 is KGHSH and CDR2 LQKENI. Here the CDR3 DNA reads TGTGCCAGCTCACCGGGACAGGAGACTTTAGCCAAAAACATTCAGTACTTC. Its translation is CASSPGQETLAKNIQYF.

The rearrangement links TRBV30 to TRBJ2-7; 9 nucleotides align to TRBD1. There are 13 residues in the CDR3. With 6 bases clipped from V and 5 bases from J, the junction kept 8 bases outside the gene matches. Germline CDR1 GTSNPN, CDR2 SVGIG (reference sequence). In DNA form, the CDR3 reads TGTGCCTGCAGCCGGGACAGGGATCACGAGCAGTACTTC. This gives the protein CACSRDRDHEQYF.

This clone has more than one count but fewer than ten. The rearrangement links TRBV7-9 to TRBJ2-1; 9 bases align to TRBD1. This CDR3 region has 13 residues. V trimming: 3 bases; J trimming: 8 bases; junction bases outside the gene matches: 2. Germline values: CDR1 SEHNR, CDR2 FQNEAQ (reference sequence). DNA of the CDR3: TGTGCCAGCAGCTTTGGGACAGGGTATGAGCAGTTCTTC. Residues: CASSFGTGYEQFF.

The chain carries TRBV6-5 and TRBJ1-3; no clear D gene. The CDR3 is made up of 16 amino acids. The germline CDR1 and CDR2 sequences are MNHEY and SVGAGI. V dropped 0 bases and J dropped 0 bases, with 9 bases sitting between them. CDR3 protein: CASSYSIPHSGNTIYF. CDR3 DNA: TGTGCCAGCAGTTACTCGATCCCACACTCTGGAAACACCATATATTTT.

The V and J genes are TRBV30 and TRBJ1-1; no reliable D call. V lost 5 bases and J 2 bases, leaving 12 bases between the germline ends. This CDR3 is built from 13 residues. Germline CDR1 GTSNPN, CDR2 SVGIG (reference sequence). The CDR3 DNA reads as TGTGCCTGGGCGGCGGACTCCAACACTGAAGCTTTCTTT. The encoded protein is CAWAADSNTEAFF.

In this sample, this clone turned up a few times. The genes are TRBV2 and TRBJ2-1, with 7 positions matching TRBD1. Germline trimming cut 7 bases from V and 0 bases from J; bases unmatched to any gene: 9. The CDR3 loop spans 16 amino acids. Germline V gene sequence: CDR1 SNHLY, CDR2 FYNNEI. The CDR3 DNA is TGTGCCAGCACGGGAACACAGGGGTCCTCCTACAATGAGCAGTTCTTC. This gives the protein CASTGTQGSSYNEQFF.

J is TRBJ2-3 and V is TRBV29-1, with 8 bases matching TRBD1. The CDR3 consists of 14 residues. V shed 3 bases, J shed 3 bases, and the junction held 5 bases outside the gene matches. Germline CDR1 and CDR2: SQVTM and ANQGSEA. In DNA, the CDR3 is TGCAGCGTTGACGGGACAGGCCCTACAGATACGCAGTATTTT. This gives the protein CSVDGTGPTDTQYF.

The J gene is TRBJ2-6, the V gene TRBV29-1; no firm D call. The V and J ends lost 2 bases and 2 bases respectively, with 4 bases between them. The CDR3 spans 13 residues. Per the germline V gene, CDR1 is SQVTM and CDR2 is ANQGSEA. The CDR3, as DNA: TGCAGCGTTGAAATTGCTGGGGCCAACGTCCTGACTTTC. It translates to CSVEIAGANVLTF.

The chain has TRBV2 and TRBJ1-5; possible D gene TRBD1, 6 bases. The CDR3 is 14 residues long. CDR1 and CDR2 (germline): SNHLY, FYNNEI. V lost 2 bases and J 6 bases, leaving 11 bases between the germline ends. CDR3 sequence: CASSETGRGQPQHF. The CDR3 bases are TGTGCCAGCAGTGAAACAGGGCGCGGTCAGCCCCAGCATTTT.

The rearrangement uses TRBV30 and TRBJ2-7, with 8 positions matching TRBD1. CDR1 GTSNPN and CDR2 SVGIG come from the germline V gene (reference sequence). Trimming cost V 2 bases and J 3 bases; bases outside gene matches: 3. The CDR3 totals 13 residues. The CDR3 DNA is TGTGCCTGGAGTCGTGGACAGGGCTACGAGCAGTACTTC. Translating it yields CAWSRGQGYEQYF.

As to this clone: At one boundary the junction diverges from the germline segment, which might be a read error. The chain carries TRBV7-7 and TRBJ2-5, with 9 bases lining up with TRBD2. Per the germline V gene, CDR1 is SSHAT and CDR2 is FNYEAQ (reference sequence). The CDR3 is 16 amino acids. CDR3 residues: CASSLRFSGGTETQYF. CDR3 in DNA: TGTGCTAGCAGCTTAAGGTTTAGCGGGGGCACGGAGACCCAGTACTTC.

This chain joins TRBV28 and TRBJ2-3; TRBD1 or TRBD2 may be the D gene (6 bases each). This CDR3 is built from 16 residues. From germline, CDR1 is MDHEN and CDR2 SYDVKM. Trimming took off 5 bases at V and 3 bases at J, with 18 bases between the two ends. CDR3 DNA: TGTGCCAGCAGTAAACGGGGGCTCCGGGGAACAGATACGCAGTATTTT. Amino acids: CASSKRGLRGTDTQYF.

The chain joins TRBV2 to TRBJ2-1; TRBD2 matches 8 bases. The length of the CDR3 is 15 residues. The J segment lost 7 bases and the V segment lost 5 bases, leaving 10 bases of the junction unmatched. The germline V gene encodes CDR1 SNHLY and CDR2 FYNNEI. This chain's CDR3 is CASSRPTSGWNEQFF. The CDR3 bases are TGTGCCAGCAGTAGGCCCACTAGCGGATGGAATGAGCAGTTCTTC. The full variable domain, in which reference TRBV2 and TRBJ2-1 provide the parts outside the CDR3, is EPEVTQTPSHQVTQMGQEVILRCVPISNHLYFYWYRQILGQKVEFLVSFYNNEISEKSEIFDDQFSVERPDGSNFTLKIRSTKLEDSAMYFCASSRPTSGWNEQFFGPGTRLTVL.

This chain uses TRBV30 with TRBJ2-1, with D maybe TRBD2 (5 bases). The CDR3 totals 13 residues. V was pared by 0 bases and J by 6 bases, with 9 bases between. The V gene's germline CDR1 is GTSNPN and CDR2 SVGIG (reference sequence). The DNA for the CDR3 is TGTGCCTGGAGTGTCCGGACTGTCAATGAGCAGTTCTTC. The encoded protein is CAWSVRTVNEQFF. The variable domain in full, completed from reference TRBV30 and TRBJ2-1, reads SQTIHQWPATLVQPVGSPLSLECTVEGTSNPNLYWYRQAAGRGLQLLFYSVGIGQISSEVPQNLSASRPQDRQFILSSKKLLLSDSGFYLCAWSVRTVNEQFFGPGTRLTVL.

The chain links TRBV30 to TRBJ1-2; D call uncertain. Germline assignment: CDR1 GTSNPN and CDR2 SVGIG (reference sequence). V was clipped by 1 base and J by 7 bases, with 7 bases between them. This CDR3 region has 11 residues. The CDR3 nucleotides read TGTGCCTGGAGTGCCGTAATTGGCTACACCTTC. Translated: CAWSAVIGYTF.

The CDR3 DNA sequence: TGTGCCAGCAGCGTTGAACAGCACATTCAGTACTTC. This translates into CASSVEQHIQYF. The rearrangement uses TRBV2 and TRBJ2-4; D gene uncertain. The germline V gene encodes CDR1 SNHLY and CDR2 FYNNEI. The CDR3 spans 12 residues. Trimming pared 6 bases from V and 8 bases from J, leaving 11 bases between. The full variable domain, completed using reference TRBV2 and TRBJ2-4, is EPEVTQTPSHQVTQMGQEVILRCVPISNHLYFYWYRQILGQKVEFLVSFYNNEISEKSEIFDDQFSVERPDGSNFTLKIRSTKLEDSAMYFCASSVEQHIQYFGAGTRLSVL.

This chain joins TRBV5-6 and TRBJ2-2; D ambiguous. The CDR3 has 15 residues. Trimming took 1 base from V and 1 from J, leaving 8 bases between them. Germline V lookup: CDR1 SGHDT, CDR2 YYEEEE. CDR3 sequence: CASSLFPVNTGELFF. The CDR3 DNA reads as TGTGCCAGCAGCTTGTTCCCCGTGAACACCGGGGAGCTGTTTTTT.

The chain uses TRBV5-1 and TRBJ2-7; 8 nucleotides match TRBD1. This CDR3 is built from 16 residues. V lost 0 bases, J lost 3 bases, and 8 bases stayed unmatched. CDR1 and CDR2 from the germline V gene are SGHRS and YFSETQ. CDR3 in amino acids: CASSLALPGQVYEQYF. The CDR3 DNA sequence: TGCGCCAGCAGCTTGGCCTTACCGGGACAGGTCTACGAGCAGTACTTC.